This T cell receptor beta chain is drawn from a study of blood T cell repertoires in COVID-19. Study summary: COVID-19 samples from acute and convalescent phases originated in the United States, Italy and Spain. T cells, B-cell-depleted T cells, or PBMCs supplied cDNA or gDNA.

The V gene lost 4 bases and the J gene lost 3 bases, with 21 bases spanning the gap. The germline gives CDR1 KGHSH, CDR2 LQKENI. The CDR3 length is 17 residues. Original analysis: Reference gene primer amplification yielded estimated nucleated cell counts. Sequencing was performed with immunoSEQ multiplex PCR; in TCRdb, only in-frame clones are kept and a portion is missing. Clone size and the V and J calls come from that table; the DNA yielded D and trimming. Of 380,000 or so clones listed, 70% to 90% are singletons. Seattle's cohort entered during active infection and was followed longitudinally. What was sequenced was peripheral blood. The chain couples TRBV18 to TRBJ1-1, with D possibly TRBD1 on 6 matching bases. The clonotype comes from an older woman with COVID-19, enrolled during active disease. The CDR3 coding sequence is TGTGCCAGCTCACAAACTTCTGCGGGGGCGCGGGACACTGAAGCTTTCTTT. Translated: CASSQTSAGARDTEAFF.